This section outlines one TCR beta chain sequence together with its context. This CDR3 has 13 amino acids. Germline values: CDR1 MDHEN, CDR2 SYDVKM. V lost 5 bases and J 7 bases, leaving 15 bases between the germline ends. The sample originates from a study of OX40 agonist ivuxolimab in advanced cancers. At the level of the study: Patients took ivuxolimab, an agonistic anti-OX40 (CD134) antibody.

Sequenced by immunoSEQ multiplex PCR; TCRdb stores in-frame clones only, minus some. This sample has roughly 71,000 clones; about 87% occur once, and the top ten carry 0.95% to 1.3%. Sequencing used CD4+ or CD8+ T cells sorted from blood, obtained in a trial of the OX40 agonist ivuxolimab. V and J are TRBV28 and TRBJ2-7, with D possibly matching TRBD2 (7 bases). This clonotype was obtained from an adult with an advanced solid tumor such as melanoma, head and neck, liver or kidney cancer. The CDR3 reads CASSEGGTGEQYF. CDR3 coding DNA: TGTGCCAGCAGTGAGGGGGGGACTGGGGAGCAGTACTTC.